This T cell receptor (beta chain) was recovered during a study of T cells in localized non-small cell lung cancer. Method: immunoSEQ multiplex PCR; TCRdb's copy keeps in-frame clones and lacks some. Of about 91,000 clones listed, approximately 86% are singletons. The V gene's germline CDR1 is LNHNV and CDR2 YYDKDF (reference sequence). The ends were cut back, 0 bases at V and 7 bases at J, with 6 bases in the middle. This CDR3 comprises 13 residues. This specimen was peripheral blood, taken before any cancer treatment. The chain couples TRBV15 to TRBJ2-2; D is unclear. The receptor was isolated from a man aged 35 to 69 with stage I squamous cell lung carcinoma. CDR3 sequence reads: CATSREKGGELFF. CDR3 coding DNA: TGTGCCACCAGCAGAGAGAAAGGCGGGGAGCTGTTTTTT.